The rows below give T cell receptor beta chains drawn from one sample of a study of blood T cells in healthy people across ages. TCRdb independently ran MiXCR on the 5' RACE reads; one entry per CDR3 protein. The data hold around 940,000 distinct CDR3 sequences, with 51% observed a single time. Sequencing used blood. Receptors were obtained from a woman in her sixties or seventies in good health. Both conserved end residues are trimmed from each CDR3. A D gene is named only where the DNA matches it firmly. For some rows the clone size is stated as once, few or many, or as a class when expanded; others skip it.

V gene: TRBV6-1; J gene: TRBJ2-5; D gene: TRBD1; clone size: NA; CDR3 protein: ASSFIQGKETQY
V gene: TRBV9; J gene: TRBJ1-1; D gene: TRBD1; clone size: NA; CDR3 protein: ASSVTGGQAEAF
V gene: TRBV28; J gene: TRBJ1-1; D gene: TRBD1; clone size: NA; CDR3 protein: ASRRRQGGTEAF
V gene: TRBV27; J gene: TRBJ2-3; D gene: NA; clone size: few; CDR3 protein: ASSFNAVSTDTQY
V gene: TRBV6-5; J gene: TRBJ2-3; D gene: NA; clone size: few; CDR3 protein: ASSYSMGSTQY
V gene: TRBV5-1; J gene: TRBJ2-7; D gene: TRBD1; clone size: few; CDR3 protein: ASSFQSTGGSGEQY
V gene: TRBV28; J gene: TRBJ1-2; D gene: TRBD1; clone size: NA; CDR3 protein: AGRIGQDGYGYT
V gene: TRBV12-3/TRBV12-4; J gene: TRBJ2-1; D gene: TRBD2; clone size: NA; CDR3 protein: ASTRGVTSYNEQF
V gene: TRBV7-9; J gene: TRBJ2-7; D gene: NA; clone size: many; CDR3 protein: ASSSGQLSYEQY
V gene: TRBV27; J gene: TRBJ2-3; D gene: TRBD2; clone size: once; CDR3 protein: ASRPGGRDTQY
V gene: TRBV20-1; J gene: TRBJ2-3; D gene: TRBD1; clone size: NA; CDR3 protein: SLPGQDTDTQY
V gene: TRBV20-1; J gene: NA; D gene: NA; clone size: NA; CDR3 protein: SARAGRSSYNEQY
V gene: TRBV4-3; J gene: TRBJ2-1; D gene: NA; clone size: many; CDR3 protein: ASSQGGGTSRYNEQF
V gene: TRBV7-9; J gene: TRBJ2-7; D gene: NA; clone size: many; CDR3 protein: ASSLGQFYEQY
V gene: TRBV10-3; J gene: TRBJ2-1; D gene: TRBD1; clone size: NA; CDR3 protein: AISDPDRVGGHEQF
V gene: TRBV5-6; J gene: TRBJ2-7; D gene: NA; clone size: NA; CDR3 protein: ASSLADRFGLSYEQY
V gene: TRBV29-1; J gene: TRBJ2-1; D gene: TRBD2; clone size: many; CDR3 protein: SVRTSGTNEQF
V gene: TRBV7-2; J gene: TRBJ2-5; D gene: NA; clone size: NA; CDR3 protein: ASSLVLGRQETQY
V gene: TRBV6-2/TRBV6-3; J gene: TRBJ2-5; D gene: TRBD1; clone size: NA; CDR3 protein: ASRHQGQGAGETQY
V gene: TRBV12-3/TRBV12-4; J gene: TRBJ2-1; D gene: NA; clone size: few; CDR3 protein: ASNRNLYNEQF
V gene: TRBV29-1; J gene: NA; D gene: NA; clone size: NA; CDR3 protein: SRTDSPRETQY
V gene: TRBV4-1; J gene: TRBJ2-3; D gene: NA; clone size: NA; CDR3 protein: ASSQVRGADTQY
V gene: TRBV12-3/TRBV12-4; J gene: TRBJ2-1; D gene: TRBD2; clone size: NA; CDR3 protein: ASSATLAGDQGEQF
V gene: TRBV9; J gene: TRBJ2-1; D gene: NA; clone size: NA; CDR3 protein: ASSLDVRVAGRSYNEQF
V gene: TRBV29-1; J gene: TRBJ1-2; D gene: NA; clone size: NA; CDR3 protein: SVEWAGQSRYGYT
V gene: TRBV7-9; J gene: TRBJ1-4; D gene: TRBD1; clone size: few; CDR3 protein: ASSTEEKTGARGVGEKLF
V gene: TRBV6-1; J gene: TRBJ2-5; D gene: TRBD2; clone size: NA; CDR3 protein: ASPGTSKETQY
V gene: TRBV3-1; J gene: TRBJ2-6; D gene: NA; clone size: NA; CDR3 protein: ASSRLMGDSSGANVLT
V gene: TRBV6-1; J gene: TRBJ1-5; D gene: NA; clone size: NA; CDR3 protein: ASSEVWDQPQH
V gene: TRBV4-2; J gene: TRBJ1-4; D gene: TRBD1; clone size: NA; CDR3 protein: ASSLDRGREKLF
V gene: TRBV20-1; J gene: TRBJ2-1; D gene: NA; clone size: NA; CDR3 protein: SARDPLSERDSYNEQF
V gene: TRBV3-1; J gene: TRBJ2-1; D gene: TRBD2; clone size: NA; CDR3 protein: VSSQERRAGWSYNEQF
V gene: TRBV5-1; J gene: TRBJ2-7; D gene: TRBD2; clone size: once; CDR3 protein: ASSLVGGATYEQY
V gene: TRBV12-3/TRBV12-4; J gene: NA; D gene: TRBD2; clone size: NA; CDR3 protein: ASSPGLAGRDYEQY
V gene: TRBV13; J gene: TRBJ2-5; D gene: NA; clone size: few; CDR3 protein: ASSRRQAEETQY
V gene: TRBV29-1; J gene: TRBJ2-3; D gene: TRBD2; clone size: few; CDR3 protein: SAQVAGVGDTQY
V gene: TRBV11-2; J gene: TRBJ2-3; D gene: NA; clone size: NA; CDR3 protein: ASSLHLDTQY
V gene: TRBV30; J gene: TRBJ2-5; D gene: TRBD1; clone size: NA; CDR3 protein: AGGQQETQY
V gene: TRBV12-3/TRBV12-4; J gene: TRBJ2-5; D gene: TRBD1; clone size: NA; CDR3 protein: ASRPDREQTQY
V gene: TRBV7-9; J gene: TRBJ2-7; D gene: TRBD1; clone size: few; CDR3 protein: ASSSDRVGYEQY
V gene: TRBV12-3/TRBV12-4; J gene: TRBJ2-3; D gene: TRBD1; clone size: NA; CDR3 protein: ASPVLTGALSSTDTQY
V gene: TRBV5-1; J gene: TRBJ2-4; D gene: TRBD2; clone size: NA; CDR3 protein: ASGSGTSVAKNIQY
V gene: TRBV6-1; J gene: NA; D gene: TRBD1; clone size: NA; CDR3 protein: ASSEAGQVYEQY
V gene: TRBV5-1; J gene: TRBJ2-7; D gene: NA; clone size: few; CDR3 protein: ASSLVLGGVYEQY
V gene: TRBV12-3/TRBV12-4; J gene: TRBJ2-1; D gene: TRBD2; clone size: NA; CDR3 protein: ASSGLAKNEQF
V gene: TRBV5-1; J gene: TRBJ1-2; D gene: NA; clone size: few; CDR3 protein: ASSPARGAGYGYT
V gene: TRBV12-3/TRBV12-4; J gene: TRBJ2-1; D gene: TRBD2; clone size: NA; CDR3 protein: ASSDPGLAAWEQF
V gene: TRBV2; J gene: TRBJ1-1; D gene: NA; clone size: few; CDR3 protein: ASNLQNTEAF
V gene: TRBV12-3/TRBV12-4; J gene: TRBJ2-3; D gene: TRBD2; clone size: few; CDR3 protein: ASSTSGSDTQY
V gene: TRBV2; J gene: TRBJ2-3; D gene: TRBD2; clone size: NA; CDR3 protein: ASRVTGLAGTDTQY
V gene: TRBV20-1; J gene: TRBJ2-7; D gene: NA; clone size: NA; CDR3 protein: SARGSDRSSYEQY
V gene: TRBV29-1; J gene: TRBJ2-3; D gene: NA; clone size: once; CDR3 protein: SVDPTGTRTDTQY
V gene: TRBV15; J gene: TRBJ2-7; D gene: NA; clone size: NA; CDR3 protein: ATSRDPLSSSFRGDEQY
V gene: TRBV7-3; J gene: TRBJ2-1; D gene: TRBD2; clone size: NA; CDR3 protein: ASSFTSGSYNEQF
V gene: TRBV4-1; J gene: TRBJ2-3; D gene: NA; clone size: NA; CDR3 protein: ASSQLVVDTQY
V gene: TRBV7-8; J gene: NA; D gene: NA; clone size: NA; CDR3 protein: ASSLDLSKGNIQY
V gene: TRBV3-1; J gene: TRBJ2-7; D gene: TRBD1; clone size: NA; CDR3 protein: ASSQMGQGVDEQY
V gene: TRBV20-1; J gene: TRBJ2-3; D gene: NA; clone size: NA; CDR3 protein: SARPSGPPTRDVTDTQY